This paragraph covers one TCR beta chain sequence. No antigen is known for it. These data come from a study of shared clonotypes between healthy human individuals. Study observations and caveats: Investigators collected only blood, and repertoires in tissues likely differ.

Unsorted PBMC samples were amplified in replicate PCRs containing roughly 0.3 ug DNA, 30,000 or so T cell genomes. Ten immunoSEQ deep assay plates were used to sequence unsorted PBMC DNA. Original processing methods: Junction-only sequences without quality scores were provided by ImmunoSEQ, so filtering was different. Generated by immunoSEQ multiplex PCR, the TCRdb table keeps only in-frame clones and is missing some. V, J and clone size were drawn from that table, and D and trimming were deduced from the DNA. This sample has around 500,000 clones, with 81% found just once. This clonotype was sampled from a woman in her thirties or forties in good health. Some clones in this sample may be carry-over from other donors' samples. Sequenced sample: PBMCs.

The CDR3 nucleotides read TGTGCCAGCAGTTCCCGTTTAGGACCGAACACTGAAGCTTTCTTT. It yields the protein CASSSRLGPNTEAFF. V is TRBV6-6 and J is TRBJ1-1; the D is unclear. V gave up 4 bases and J gave up 1 base, with 13 bases separating them. In germline, CDR1 is MNHNY, CDR2 SVGAGI (reference sequence). The CDR3 runs 15 residues.